Described below is a single TCR beta chain sequence and its context. Its antigen specificity is not known. No clone much larger than this one lies a single base away; base qualities are absent. This sample was included in a study of vaccination and CD4 T cells after COVID-19 (dated by TCRdb to about 2022). For context, the study as a whole: Every convalescent patient had a positive nasal swab PCR test for SARS-CoV-2, with mild disease in 8 to 10 patients and severe disease in one. In the convalescent cohort there were six males and four females, among whom were two Hispanic individuals, seven Caucasians, two Asians and one multiracial person. Two doses of either the Pfizer-BioNTech BNT162b2 vaccine (n=8) or the Moderna mRNA-1273 vaccine (n=2) were administered to participants. Post-COVID blood samples from convalescent patients were collected a median of about 110 days after diagnosis, with a range of about 30 to 170 days. Post-vaccine blood samples were obtained a median of approximately 74 days after the second vaccine dose, with a range of roughly 13 to 250 days. The cultures were stimulated with overlapping spike peptide pools from SARS-CoV-2 and from the common cold coronaviruses HCoV-NL63, HCoV-OC43 and HCoV-229E. In control cultures, a CEFX viral epitope pool was used as positive control, an HIV-1 Nef peptide pool was used as negative control, or no peptide was added. In over 8 COVID-19 convalescent patients and 4 infection-naive healthy vaccine recipients, the spike-specific CD4+ TCR repertoire before mRNA vaccination was compared with the repertoire after mRNA vaccination.

Libraries came from PCR. DNA from cultured CD4+ T cells was subjected to TCR sequencing with the Oncomine TCR Beta short-read assay at the Johns Hopkins FTIC core. The QIAamp micro DNA kit was used to extract genomic DNA from the cultured CD4+ T cells. Oncomine TCR Beta libraries from cultured CD4+ T cells were pooled with unique dual indexes and sequenced on an Illumina iSeq 100. In the source study's methods: Non-productive sequences were removed, and CDR3s not starting with C, not ending with F or W, or shorter than 7 amino acids were discarded. The MANAFEST web application identified antigen-specific clonotypes by comparing peptide-stimulated wells against reference wells and other culture wells. To be called positive, a clone needed an FDR below 0.05, an odds ratio above 5, and a productive frequency above 0.1% in at least two of three replicate wells. A clonotype was classed as cross-reactive if the clonotype showed significant expansion both in SARS-CoV-2 spike wells and in at least one common cold coronavirus spike condition. Levenshtein distances (stringdist) and unrooted phylogenetic trees (ape) in R version 3.6.1 were used to assess CDR3 homology. The public reads were run again by TCRdb, first through fastp at Q25 and then through MiXCR, and only productive beta chains were kept. A single entry per CDR3 protein holds the most common genes and DNA from its merged rows. What appears here as the V and J calls and clone size reflects TCRdb's work, not the paper's. The sample records 7,000 to 9,500 distinct CDR3 sequences, under 65% of which are singletons. Jointly, the top ten make up around 15% of the sample.

This specimen's treatment or condition label, interpreted: approximately nine-day PBMC culture with coronavirus spike peptide pools or control peptides (ViraFEST assay). The study used the ViraFEST assay, which expanded antigen-specific T cells with peptide pools and then identified expanded clonotypes by TCR sequencing. The positive SARS-CoV-2 PCR tests of the convalescent patients were dated from March to December 2020, before the Alpha, Beta and Delta variants emerged in the United States. PBMCs were cultured at under 2.5 million per well in IMDM supplemented with about 5.5% human AB serum and 8.5 to 10 IU/ml IL-2, with approximately 9.2 ug/ml peptide pools added. Half of the culture medium was replaced with fresh IL-2-containing medium on days 3 and 7. Once the cells had been in culture for over nine days, the EasySep CD4+ T cell isolation kit was used to isolate CD4+ T cells by negative selection. Ficoll-Paque Plus gradient centrifugation was used to isolate PBMCs from whole blood, and the isolated PBMCs were then either used fresh or cryopreserved at -140C. Triplicate wells were generally used for each culture condition.

Results the study describes overall, beyond this receptor: In convalescent patients, a median about 86% of post-vaccine SARS-CoV-2-reactive clones were detected only after vaccination, and vaccine-specific priming was suggested by this finding. In convalescent patients, nearly all vaccine-specific clones (304 of 307) were found to be mono-reactive for SARS-CoV-2 spike rather than cross-reactive with common cold coronaviruses. Although the median number of SARS-CoV-2-reactive clonotypes went up from roughly 19 after infection to 35 to 40 after vaccination, the increase was not significant. The study included relatively few convalescent patients and did not analyze early timepoints after natural infection.

The CDR3 measures 13 amino acids from cysteine to phenylalanine. Only the CDR3 DNA is retained, 39 bases long and in frame from the first base. The junction shows trimming of 4 bases on V and 2 bases on J, plus 8 bases between the germline ends. From a lookup of the germline V gene, CDR1 and CDR2 are SNHLY and FYNNEI. Specimen: cultured CD4+ T cells from blood, collected after SARS-CoV-2 vaccination. The chain joins TRBV2 to TRBJ2-5; too little of a D gene remains to name it. This TCR came from a human donor with COVID-19. The bases read TGTGCCAGCAGTGGGGCAAGGCAAGAGACCCAGTACTTC. It is translated as CASSGARQETQYF.